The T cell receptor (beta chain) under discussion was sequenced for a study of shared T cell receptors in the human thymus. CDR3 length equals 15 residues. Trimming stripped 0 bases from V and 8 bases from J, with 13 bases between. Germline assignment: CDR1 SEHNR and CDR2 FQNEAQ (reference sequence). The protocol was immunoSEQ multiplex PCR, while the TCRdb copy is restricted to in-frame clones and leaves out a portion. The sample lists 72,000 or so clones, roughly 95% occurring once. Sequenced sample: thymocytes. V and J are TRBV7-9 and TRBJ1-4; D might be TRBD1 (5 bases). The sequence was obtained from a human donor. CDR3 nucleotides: TGTGCCAGCAGCTTAGCCTGGGGCGTTTACGAAAAACTGTTTTTT. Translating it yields CASSLAWGVYEKLFF.